Shown below are 32 T cell receptor beta chains from a single sample sequenced in a study of blood T cell repertoires in COVID-19. Sequenced by immunoSEQ multiplex PCR; TCRdb stores in-frame clones only, minus some. The profile shows 180,000 or so clones, 88% of them singletons. Sequences were obtained from peripheral blood. Receptors originate from a woman aged 30 to 39 with acute or convalescent COVID-19.

The V and J genes are TRBV28 and TRBJ1-6; D uncertain. Trimming removed 3 bases from V and 4 bases from J, with 10 bases in between. This CDR3 is built from 15 residues. Germline loops: CDR1 MDHEN, CDR2 SYDVKM. CDR3 loop: CASSLGVLYNSPLHF. In DNA form, the CDR3 reads TGTGCCAGCAGTTTGGGCGTTCTTTATAATTCACCCCTCCACTTT.

The rearrangement joins TRBV12-3 or TRBV12-4 to TRBJ1-3; no definite D call. V shed 6 bases and J shed 0 bases, with 6 bases lying between them. The CDR3 extends over 13 amino acids. The CDR3, as DNA: TGTGCCAGCAGACCTAACTCTGGAAACACCATATATTTT. This gives the protein CASRPNSGNTIYF.

This sequence joins TRBV9 and TRBJ2-5; no definite D call. Germline CDR1 and CDR2: SGDLS and YYNGEE. The CDR3 extends over 14 amino acids. Trimming cost V 2 bases and J 6 bases, with 14 bases left between them. The CDR3 here is CASSVGPSIKTQYF. The CDR3 DNA reads as TGTGCCAGCAGCGTTGGGCCTTCCATCAAGACCCAGTACTTC.

The gene calls are TRBV4-1 and TRBJ1-5; possible D gene TRBD1, 5 bases. This CDR3 has 14 residues. Germline V gives CDR1 MGHRA, CDR2 YSYEKL. Trimming took off 4 bases at V and 3 bases at J, with 10 bases between the two ends. The CDR3 region is CASSRQTDNQPQHF. DNA for the CDR3: TGCGCCAGCAGCCGACAGACAGACAATCAGCCCCAGCATTTT.

The gene calls are TRBV28 and TRBJ2-7; 9 bases line up with TRBD1. This CDR3 contains 16 residues. Trimming took 4 bases from V and 2 from J; bases not matched to a gene: 9. Germline CDR1 reads MDHEN; CDR2 reads SYDVKM. CDR3 nucleotides: TGTGCCAGCAGTTCCGTCCGGACAGGGGTGACCTACGAGCAGTACTTC. This sequence encodes CASSSVRTGVTYEQYF.

The J gene is TRBJ1-4, the V gene TRBV7-2; 12 nucleotides match TRBD1. The germline V gene has CDR1 SGHTA and CDR2 FQGNSA. The ends lost 3 bases at V and 7 bases at J; junction bases unmatched: 0. This CDR3 has 14 amino acids. The CDR3 DNA is TGTGCCAGCAGCTTGGGACAGGGGGCTGAAAAACTGTTTTTT. It codes for CASSLGQGAEKLFF.

This chain connects TRBV3-1 (or the pseudogene TRBV3-2) to TRBJ1-3, with D perhaps TRBD1 (5 bases). CDR1 is LGHDT and CDR2 is YNNKEL in the germline V gene (reference sequence). The ends were cut back, 1 base at V and 4 bases at J, with 11 bases in the middle. CDR3 size: 15 residues. The CDR3 spells CASSQANYRGNTIYF. CDR3 sequence (DNA): TGTGCCAGCAGCCAAGCCAATTACAGGGGAAACACCATATATTTT.

This clone came up once. The chain recombines TRBV5-1 with TRBJ2-1, with D maybe TRBD1 (6 bases). The ends were cut back, 4 bases at V and 3 bases at J, with 8 bases in the middle. The CDR3 runs to 13 residues. Germline CDR1 reads SGHRS; CDR2 reads YFSETQ. As DNA, the CDR3 is TGCGCCAGCAGCCCGACAGGCTACAATGAGCAGTTCTTC. Translating it yields CASSPTGYNEQFF.

The chain recombines TRBV3-1 (or the pseudogene TRBV3-2) with TRBJ1-6; perhaps TRBD1 as D (5 bases). V dropped 2 bases and J dropped 10 bases, with 9 bases sitting between them. Germline loops: CDR1 LGHDT, CDR2 YNNKEL (reference sequence). The CDR3 is made up of 13 amino acids. This chain's CDR3 is CASSQQGGSPLHF. The CDR3 region has the DNA TGTGCCAGCAGCCAACAGGGAGGCTCACCCCTCCACTTT.

V is TRBV5-1 and J is TRBJ2-2; D is unresolved. CDR1 and CDR2 from the germline V gene are SGHRS and YFSETQ. V dropped 4 bases and J dropped 0 bases, with 4 bases sitting between them. The CDR3 totals 13 residues. The CDR3 is CASSTANTGELFF. Written as DNA, the CDR3 is TGCGCCAGCAGCACGGCGAACACCGGGGAGCTGTTTTTT. Filled out from reference TRBV5-1 and TRBJ2-2, the complete variable domain reads KAGVTQTPRYLIKTRGQQVTLSCSPISGHRSVSWYQQTPGQGLQFLFEYFSETQRNKGNFPGRFSGRQFSNSRSEMNVSTLELGDSALYLCASSTANTGELFFGEGSRLTVL.

This sequence joins TRBV9 and TRBJ2-7; D is undetermined. V lost 4 bases and J 6 bases, leaving 14 bases between the germline ends. CDR1 and CDR2 from the germline V gene are SGDLS and YYNGEE. This CDR3 has 13 amino acids. CDR3 loop: CASSRPNSGEQYF. In DNA form, the CDR3 reads TGTGCCAGCAGCCGACCCAACTCGGGCGAGCAGTACTTC.

The V and J genes are TRBV9 and TRBJ2-1; perhaps TRBD2 as D (5 bases). The germline CDR1 and CDR2 sequences are SGDLS and YYNGEE. The V end lost 0 bases, the J end lost 0 bases, and 10 bases lay between the germline ends. The CDR3 has 16 amino acids. The CDR3 DNA is TGTGCCAGCAGCGTAGGTGGGAGCTCCTCCTACAATGAGCAGTTCTTC. Its translation: CASSVGGSSSYNEQFF.

The gene calls are TRBV11-2 and TRBJ2-5; TRBD1 is a possible D gene (5 bases). CDR3 size: 12 residues. V lost 8 bases and J lost 4, with 11 bases in between. The germline V gene has CDR1 SGHAT and CDR2 FQNNGV. Here the CDR3 reads CASQGRRETQYF. Written as DNA, the CDR3 is TGTGCCAGCCAGGGCCGGCGAGAGACCCAGTACTTC.

This chain joins TRBV5-1 and TRBJ2-7, with TRBD1 as a possible D gene (5 bases). Germline V gene sequence: CDR1 SGHRS, CDR2 YFSETQ. This CDR3 has 14 amino acids. V was pared by 2 bases and J by 2 bases, with 11 bases between. CDR3 in DNA: TGCGCCAGCAGCTTACGGACACCGACCTACGAGCAGTACTTC. This gives the protein CASSLRTPTYEQYF.

The V gene is TRBV3-1 (or the pseudogene TRBV3-2), the J gene TRBJ1-1; D might be TRBD1 (6 bases). Germline CDR1 LGHDT, CDR2 YNNKEL (reference sequence). Trimming removed 2 bases from V and 4 bases from J, with 14 bases in between. This CDR3 has 15 residues. The CDR3 loop reads CASSQLDRWGTEAFF. The CDR3 DNA is TGTGCCAGCAGCCAATTAGACAGGTGGGGCACTGAAGCTTTCTTT.

The chain joins TRBV12-2 to TRBJ1-5; the table's D call, TRBD1, has no DNA check behind it. TRBV12-2 is an annotated pseudogene. CDR3 size: 19 residues. CDR3 sequence (DNA): TGTGCAAGTCGCTTAGCGGAACCTTTTCGGAGACAGACGGGTCAGCCCCAGCATTTT. This translates into CASRLAEPFRRQTGQPQHF.

This sequence joins TRBV6-8 and TRBJ2-3; 8 bases line up with TRBD1. Germline V gene data show CDR1 as MNHGY and CDR2 as SAAAGT. With 5 bases clipped from V and 5 bases from J, the junction kept 9 bases outside the gene matches. This CDR3 contains 15 residues. The CDR3 is CASSTRTGKRDTQYF. For the CDR3, the DNA is TGTGCCAGCAGTACCCGGACAGGGAAACGAGATACGCAGTATTTT.

CDR3 in amino acids: CASSQEGAGVRTDTQYF. CDR3 in DNA: TGTGCCAGCAGCCAAGAAGGGGCAGGGGTACGCACAGATACGCAGTATTTT. The V gene is TRBV3-1 (or the pseudogene TRBV3-2), the J gene TRBJ2-3, with a possible D match to TRBD1 (6 bases). V dropped 0 bases and J dropped 1 base, with 14 bases sitting between them. CDR3 length: 17 amino acids. Germline V gives CDR1 LGHDT, CDR2 YNNKEL (reference sequence).

The chain employs TRBV5-1 and TRBJ2-2; 11 bases are shared with TRBD2. This CDR3 is built from 16 residues. Trimming at V came to 2 bases and at J to 4 bases, leaving 4 bases not matched to a gene. Germline CDR1 SGHRS, CDR2 YFSETQ. CDR3 in DNA: TGCGCCAGCAGCTTCCCCCTAGCGGGAGGCACCGGGGAGCTGTTTTTT. It is translated as CASSFPLAGGTGELFF.

The genes are TRBV18 and TRBJ2-1; weak D call: TRBD2 (6 bases). V was cut by 4 bases and J by 4 bases, with 11 bases left in between. From germline, CDR1 is KGHSH and CDR2 LQKENI. The length of the CDR3 is 14 residues. The CDR3 nucleotides read TGTGCCAGCTCACGGGGGGTAACTTACAATGAGCAGTTCTTC. The encoded protein is CASSRGVTYNEQFF.

The gene calls are TRBV6-1 and TRBJ1-2; 7 bases line up with TRBD1. The CDR3 is made up of 15 amino acids. Germline V CDR1 and CDR2: MNHNS, SASEGT. V was clipped by 2 bases and J by 7 bases; unmatched bases: 10. CDR3 protein: CASSESEQGHRGYTF. Here the CDR3 DNA reads TGTGCCAGCAGTGAATCCGAACAGGGGCATCGTGGCTACACCTTC.

The genes are TRBV11-2 and TRBJ2-1; 10 positions match TRBD2. CDR3 length equals 13 residues. Germline V gene data show CDR1 as SGHAT and CDR2 as FQNNGV. J lost 13 bases, V lost 3 bases, and 6 bases had no gene match. The CDR3 coding sequence is TGTGCCAGCAGCTTTGTTCTAGCGGGAGTCCAGTTCTTC. Amino acids: CASSFVLAGVQFF.

The chain has TRBV2 and TRBJ1-1, with D tentatively TRBD1 (5 bases). The CDR3 spans 13 residues. Per germline, CDR1 SNHLY and CDR2 FYNNEI. V was cut by 6 bases and J by 0 bases, with 8 bases left in between. The CDR3 is CASRTQVNTEAFF. In DNA, the CDR3 is TGTGCCAGCAGGACACAGGTGAACACTGAAGCTTTCTTT.

The chain has TRBV18 and TRBJ2-1; 9 nucleotides agree with TRBD2. Germline CDR1 is KGHSH and CDR2 is LQKENI. The CDR3 consists of 14 residues. The V gene end was trimmed by 6 bases and the J gene end by 10 bases; junction bases not matched to a gene: 10. CDR3 loop: CASSPDSGSMEQFF. CDR3 DNA sequence: TGTGCCAGCTCTCCGGATAGCGGGAGTATGGAGCAGTTCTTC.

V is TRBV30 and J is TRBJ2-1; 16 positions match TRBD2. With V trimmed by 3 bases and J by 13 bases, 9 bases remained unmatched. Germline V gene data show CDR1 as GTSNPN and CDR2 as SVGIG (reference sequence). The CDR3 runs to 15 residues. The CDR3 reads CAWSPGLAGGPGQFF. CDR3 coding DNA: TGTGCCTGGAGCCCGGGACTAGCGGGAGGGCCTGGTCAGTTCTTC. Together with reference TRBV30 and TRBJ2-1, the CDR3 gives the full variable domain: SQTIHQWPATLVQPVGSPLSLECTVEGTSNPNLYWYRQAAGRGLQLLFYSVGIGQISSEVPQNLSASRPQDRQFILSSKKLLLSDSGFYLCAWSPGLAGGPGQFFGPGTRLTVL.

The rearrangement joins TRBV7-8 to TRBJ2-5; 7 nucleotides line up with TRBD1. V shed 6 bases and J 4 bases; nucleotides not matched to a gene: 11. This CDR3 is 15 amino acids long. Germline V lookup: CDR1 SGHVS, CDR2 FQNEAQ. The CDR3 DNA reads as TGTGCCAGCAGTCCACAACCCACAGGGGTAGAGACCCAGTACTTC. Its protein is CASSPQPTGVETQYF. Variable domain in full (rest from reference TRBV7-8 and TRBJ2-5): GAGVSQSPRYKVAKRGQDVALRCDPISGHVSLFWYQQALGQGPEFLTYFQNEAQLDKSGLPSDRFFAERPEGSVSTLKIQRTQQEDSAVYLCASSPQPTGVETQYFGPGTRLLVL.

This chain's CDR3 is CASSLAGANTGELFF. In nucleotides, the CDR3 is TGTGCCAGCAGCCTGGCGGGAGCTAACACCGGGGAGCTGTTTTTT. V and J are TRBV3-1 (or the pseudogene TRBV3-2) and TRBJ2-2; 7 bases agree with TRBD2. Germline V gene lookup returns CDR1 LGHDT and CDR2 YNNKEL (reference sequence). Trimming at V came to 4 bases and at J to 2 bases, leaving 4 bases not matched to a gene. The CDR3 has 15 residues.

The chain links TRBV5-8 to TRBJ2-1; 9 nucleotides line up with TRBD2. This CDR3 region has 14 residues. J gave up 3 bases and V 5 bases, and 3 bases lay outside the gene matches. Germline V gene data show CDR1 as SGHTS and CDR2 as YDEGEE. CDR3 in amino acids: CASSTAGGYNEQFF. The CDR3 nucleotides read TGTGCCAGCAGTACAGCGGGAGGCTACAATGAGCAGTTCTTC. The complete variable domain, with remaining parts taken from reference TRBV5-8 and TRBJ2-1, reads EAGVTQSPTHLIKTRGQQATLRCSPISGHTSVYWYQQALGLGLQFLLWYDEGEERNRGNFPPRFSGRQFPNYSSELNVNALELEDSALYLCASSTAGGYNEQFFGPGTRLTVL.

V and J are TRBV12-3 or TRBV12-4 and TRBJ2-1, with D perhaps matching TRBD1 (6 bases). V lost 4 bases and J 9 bases, leaving 7 bases between the germline ends. The CDR3 is 11 residues long. The CDR3 spells CASSSGVEQFF. As DNA, the CDR3 is TGTGCCAGCAGTTCAGGGGTTGAGCAGTTCTTC.

This chain's CDR3 is CASASLNTGELFF. In DNA form, the CDR3 reads TGTGCCAGCGCCTCCCTAAACACCGGGGAGCTGTTTTTT. The V call is TRBV3-1 (or the pseudogene TRBV3-2), the J call TRBJ2-2; D unclear. Between the trimmed V and J ends, which lost 8 bases and 2 bases, there was a span of 9 bases. The CDR3 is 13 amino acids. The germline V gene encodes CDR1 LGHDT and CDR2 YNNKEL (reference sequence).

The J gene is TRBJ1-5, the V gene TRBV28, with unresolved D. Germline V gives CDR1 MDHEN, CDR2 SYDVKM. Trimming took 6 bases from V and 0 from J, leaving 9 bases between them. CDR3 length equals 14 residues. The CDR3 is CASRTVYSNQPQHF. The CDR3 nucleotides are TGTGCCAGCAGAACGGTCTATAGCAATCAGCCCCAGCATTTT.

The chain's CDR3 is CASSLGIQYNEQFF. In nucleotides, the CDR3 is TGTGCCAGCAGCTTAGGAATACAATACAATGAGCAGTTCTTC. V is TRBV13 and J is TRBJ2-1; D not certain. There are 14 residues in the CDR3. With 0 bases removed from V and 4 bases from J, the gap between germline ends came to 7 bases. Germline values: CDR1 PRHDT, CDR2 FYEKMQ (reference sequence). The whole variable domain, filled in from reference TRBV13 and TRBJ2-1, reads AAGVIQSPRHLIKEKRETATLKCYPIPRHDTVYWYQQGPGQDPQFLISFYEKMQSDKGSIPDRFSAQQFSDYHSELNMSSLELGDSALYFCASSLGIQYNEQFFGPGTRLTVL.